The subject of this entry is one T cell receptor (beta chain). The CDR3 totals 15 residues. Deletions cut 4 bases from V and 10 bases from J, with 17 bases between. Germline assignment: CDR1 SGHTA and CDR2 FQGNSA. Study members were between about 18 and 100 years old and lived in roughly 24 US regions. This entry is derived from a study of blood T cell repertoires in COVID-19. About the research overall: Samples taken during acute and convalescent COVID-19 were collected in the United States, Italy and Spain.

In the study's own analysis: Amplification of reference gene primers was used by the study to estimate nucleated cell counts. Libraries were prepared by immunoSEQ multiplex PCR; TCRdb keeps only in-frame clonotypes and omits some of them. V and J calls and clone size are copied from that table; D and trimming were computed from the DNA. The profile shows 150,000 to 200,000 clones, roughly 86% of them singletons. Sequenced: PBMCs or T cells enriched from blood (not recorded which). This receptor was identified in a woman between 40 and 50 years old in a cohort exposed to, infected with or recovered from COVID-19 (not recorded which). The chain joins TRBV7-2 to TRBJ1-6; no definite D call. The CDR3 reads CASSSPPAGNSPLHF. The CDR3 DNA is TGTGCCAGCAGCTCCCCCCCTGCGGGGAACTCACCCCTCCACTTT.